The T cell receptor beta chain under discussion was sequenced for a study of cytomegalovirus exposure and HLA in healthy donors. Across the whole study: Sequencing of about 179 million T cells in an earlier analysis found approximately 120 million unique TCR beta sequences. Across more than 350 genotyped donors, around 80% landed in the Caucasian-associated ancestry cluster.

PCR was performed using 60 Vbeta and 13 Jbeta primers. Produced via immunoSEQ multiplex PCR; TCRdb's table is partial and in-frame only. The sample has roughly 130,000 clones; about four fifths are singletons. The V gene's germline CDR1 is SNHLY and CDR2 FYNNEI. The CDR3 loop spans 15 amino acids. V lost 6 bases, J lost 2 bases, and 15 bases lay in between. At the time of sampling, donors were nominally healthy, though unrecorded immune exposures were likely. This clone was seen only once. Its cognate antigen is unknown. Findings and limits, study-wide: The analysis excluded some indistinguishable V segments, including TRBV6-2 and TRBV6-3.

The sequence was collected from a human donor in good health. Sample: PBMCs. This chain links TRBV2 with TRBJ2-3, with D perhaps TRBD1 (7 bases). CDR3 bases: TGTGCCAGCAGAGACAGGGCGGGACCCACAGATACGCAGTATTTT. Its protein is CASRDRAGPTDTQYF. Based on the CDR3 plus reference TRBV2 and TRBJ2-3, the full variable domain is EPEVTQTPSHQVTQMGQEVILRCVPISNHLYFYWYRQILGQKVEFLVSFYNNEISEKSEIFDDQFSVERPDGSNFTLKIRSTKLEDSAMYFCASRDRAGPTDTQYFGPGTRLTVL.